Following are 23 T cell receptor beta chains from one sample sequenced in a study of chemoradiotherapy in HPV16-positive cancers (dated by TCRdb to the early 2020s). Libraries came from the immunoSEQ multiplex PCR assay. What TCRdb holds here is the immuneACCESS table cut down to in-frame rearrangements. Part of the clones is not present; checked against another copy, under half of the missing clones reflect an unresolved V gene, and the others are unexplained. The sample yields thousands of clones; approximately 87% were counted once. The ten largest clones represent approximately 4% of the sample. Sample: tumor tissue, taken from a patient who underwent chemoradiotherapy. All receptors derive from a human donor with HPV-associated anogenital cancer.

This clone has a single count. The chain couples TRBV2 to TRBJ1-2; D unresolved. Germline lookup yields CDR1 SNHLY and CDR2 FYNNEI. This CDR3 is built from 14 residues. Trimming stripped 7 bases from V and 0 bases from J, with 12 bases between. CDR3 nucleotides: TGTGCCAGCAAGCTGGATCTAGCTAACTATGGCTACACCTTC. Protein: CASKLDLANYGYTF.

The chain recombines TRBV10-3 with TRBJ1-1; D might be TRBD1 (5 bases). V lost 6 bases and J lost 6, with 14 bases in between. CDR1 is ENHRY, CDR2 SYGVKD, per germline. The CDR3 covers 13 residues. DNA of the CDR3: TGTGCCATCAGGAATCAGGGTATCGCTGAAGCTTTCTTT. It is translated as CAIRNQGIAEAFF.

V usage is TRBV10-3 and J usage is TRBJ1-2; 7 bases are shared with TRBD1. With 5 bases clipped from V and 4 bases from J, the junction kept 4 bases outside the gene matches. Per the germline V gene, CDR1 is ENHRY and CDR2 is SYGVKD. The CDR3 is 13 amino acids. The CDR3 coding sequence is TGTGCCATCAGTCCCAGGGGGTTCTATGGCTACACCTTC. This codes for CAISPRGFYGYTF.

The CDR3 loop is CASSLLSLGRGKNIQYF. DNA for the CDR3: TGTGCCAGCAGTTTATTAAGTCTGGGCCGGGGCAAAAACATTCAGTACTTC. The gene calls are TRBV28 and TRBJ2-4, with D maybe TRBD2 (5 bases). Germline CDR1 and CDR2: MDHEN and SYDVKM. This CDR3 is 17 amino acids long. Trimming pared 1 base from V and 3 bases from J, leaving 16 bases between. Full variable domain (rest looked up from reference TRBV28 and TRBJ2-4): DVKVTQSSRYLVKRTGEKVFLECVQDMDHENMFWYRQDPGLGLRLIYFSYDVKMKEKGDIPEGYSVSREKKERFSLILESASTNQTSMYLCASSLLSLGRGKNIQYFGAGTRLSVL.

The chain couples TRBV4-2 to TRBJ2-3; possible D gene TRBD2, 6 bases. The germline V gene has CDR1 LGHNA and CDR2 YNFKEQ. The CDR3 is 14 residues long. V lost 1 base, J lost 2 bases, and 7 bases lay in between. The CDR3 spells CASSQGLDTDTQYF. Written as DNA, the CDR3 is TGTGCCAGCAGCCAAGGACTAGACACAGATACGCAGTATTTT.

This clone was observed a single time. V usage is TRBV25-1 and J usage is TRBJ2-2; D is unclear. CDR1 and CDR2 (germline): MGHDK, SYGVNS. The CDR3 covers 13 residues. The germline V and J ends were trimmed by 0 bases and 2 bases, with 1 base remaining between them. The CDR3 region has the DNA TGTGCCAGCAGTGAATACAACACCGGGGAGCTGTTTTTT. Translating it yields CASSEYNTGELFF.

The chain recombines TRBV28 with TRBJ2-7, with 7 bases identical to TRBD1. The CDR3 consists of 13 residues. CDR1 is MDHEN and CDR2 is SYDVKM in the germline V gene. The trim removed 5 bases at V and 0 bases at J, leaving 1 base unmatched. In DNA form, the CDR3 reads TGTGCCAGCAGTCGACAGGGCTCCTACGAGCAGTACTTC. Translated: CASSRQGSYEQYF.

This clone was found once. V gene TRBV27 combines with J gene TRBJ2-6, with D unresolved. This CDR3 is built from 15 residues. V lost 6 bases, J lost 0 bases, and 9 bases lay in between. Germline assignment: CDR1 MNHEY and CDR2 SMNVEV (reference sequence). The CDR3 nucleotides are TGTGCCAGCAGCCAAAGGGCCTCTGGGGCCAACGTCCTGACTTTC. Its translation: CASSQRASGANVLTF.

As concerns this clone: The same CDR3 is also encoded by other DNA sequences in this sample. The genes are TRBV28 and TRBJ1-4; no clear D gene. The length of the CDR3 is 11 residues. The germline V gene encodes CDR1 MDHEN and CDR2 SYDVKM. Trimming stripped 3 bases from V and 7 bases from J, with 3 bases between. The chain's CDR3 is CASSLGEKLFF. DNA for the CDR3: TGTGCCAGCAGTTTGGGTGAAAAACTGTTTTTT.

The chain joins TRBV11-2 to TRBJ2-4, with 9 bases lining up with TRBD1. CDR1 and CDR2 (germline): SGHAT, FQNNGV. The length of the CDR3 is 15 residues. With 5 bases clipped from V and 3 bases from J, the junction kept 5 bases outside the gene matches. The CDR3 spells CASSPGTGLKNIQYF. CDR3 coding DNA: TGTGCCAGCAGCCCTGGGACAGGGCTCAAAAACATTCAGTACTTC.

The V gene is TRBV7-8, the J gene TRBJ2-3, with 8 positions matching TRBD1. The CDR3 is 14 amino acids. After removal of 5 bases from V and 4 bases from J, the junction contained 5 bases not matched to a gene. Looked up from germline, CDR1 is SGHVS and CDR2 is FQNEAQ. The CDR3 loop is CASSATGESDTQYF. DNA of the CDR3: TGTGCCAGCAGCGCGACAGGGGAGTCAGATACGCAGTATTTT.

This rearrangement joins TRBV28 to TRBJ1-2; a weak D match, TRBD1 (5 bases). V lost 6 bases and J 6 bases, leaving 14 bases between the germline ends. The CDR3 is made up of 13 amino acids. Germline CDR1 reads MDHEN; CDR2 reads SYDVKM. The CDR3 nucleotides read TGTGCCAGCAGCCTGCTAAGGGGCAATGGCTACACCTTC. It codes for CASSLLRGNGYTF.

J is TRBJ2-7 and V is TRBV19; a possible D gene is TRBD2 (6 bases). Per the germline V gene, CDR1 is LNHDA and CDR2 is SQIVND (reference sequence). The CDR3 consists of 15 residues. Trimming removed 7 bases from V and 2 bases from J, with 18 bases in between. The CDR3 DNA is TGTGCCAGTAAGGCCAGCCGGGGGAAGGCCTACGAGCAGTACTTC. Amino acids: CASKASRGKAYEQYF.

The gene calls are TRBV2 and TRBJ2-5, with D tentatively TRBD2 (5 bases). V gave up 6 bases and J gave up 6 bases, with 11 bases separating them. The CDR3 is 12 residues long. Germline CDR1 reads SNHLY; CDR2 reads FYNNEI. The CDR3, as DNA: TGTGCCAGCAGCTTTAGCGTGCAGACCCAGTACTTC. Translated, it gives CASSFSVQTQYF.

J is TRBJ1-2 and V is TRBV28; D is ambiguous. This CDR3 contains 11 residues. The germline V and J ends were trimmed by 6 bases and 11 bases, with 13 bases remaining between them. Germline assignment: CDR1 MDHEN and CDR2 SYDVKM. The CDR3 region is CASRPEFGYTF. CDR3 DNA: TGTGCCAGCAGGCCAGAATTCGGGTACACCTTC.

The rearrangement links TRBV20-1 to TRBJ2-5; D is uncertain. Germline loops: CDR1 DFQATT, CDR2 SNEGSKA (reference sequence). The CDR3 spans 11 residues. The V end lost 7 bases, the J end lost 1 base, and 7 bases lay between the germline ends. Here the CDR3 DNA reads TGCAGTGGGCAAATCCAAGAGACCCAGTACTTC. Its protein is CSGQIQETQYF.

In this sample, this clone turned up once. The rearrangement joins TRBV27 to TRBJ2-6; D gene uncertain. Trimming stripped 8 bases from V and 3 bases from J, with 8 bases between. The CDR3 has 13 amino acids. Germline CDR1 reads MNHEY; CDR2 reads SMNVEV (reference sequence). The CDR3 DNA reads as TGTGCCAGCCACCAACTTGGGGCCAACGTCCTGACTTTC. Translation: CASHQLGANVLTF.

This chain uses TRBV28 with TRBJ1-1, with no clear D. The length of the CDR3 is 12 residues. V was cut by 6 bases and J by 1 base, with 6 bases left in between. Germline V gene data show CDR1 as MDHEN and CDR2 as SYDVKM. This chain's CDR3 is CASRGPNTEAFF. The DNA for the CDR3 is TGTGCCAGCAGGGGTCCGAACACTGAAGCTTTCTTT.

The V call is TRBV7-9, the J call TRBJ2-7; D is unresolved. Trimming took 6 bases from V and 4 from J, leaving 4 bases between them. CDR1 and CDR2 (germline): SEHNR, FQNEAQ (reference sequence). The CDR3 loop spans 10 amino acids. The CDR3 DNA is TGTGCCAGCAGTACATACGAGCAGTACTTC. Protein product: CASSTYEQYF.

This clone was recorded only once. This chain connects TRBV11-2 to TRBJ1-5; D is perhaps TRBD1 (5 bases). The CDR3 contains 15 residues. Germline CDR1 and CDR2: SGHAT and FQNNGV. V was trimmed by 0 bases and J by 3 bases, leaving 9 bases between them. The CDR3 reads CASSLETGYNQPQHF. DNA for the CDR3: TGTGCCAGCAGCTTAGAAACAGGCTACAATCAGCCCCAGCATTTT.

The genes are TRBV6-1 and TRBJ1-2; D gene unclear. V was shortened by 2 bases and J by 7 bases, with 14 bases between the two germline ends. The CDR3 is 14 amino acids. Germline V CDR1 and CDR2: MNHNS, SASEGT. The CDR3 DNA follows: TGTGCCAGCAGTGAATATCCGGGTTCGGGTGGCTACACCTTC. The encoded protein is CASSEYPGSGGYTF.

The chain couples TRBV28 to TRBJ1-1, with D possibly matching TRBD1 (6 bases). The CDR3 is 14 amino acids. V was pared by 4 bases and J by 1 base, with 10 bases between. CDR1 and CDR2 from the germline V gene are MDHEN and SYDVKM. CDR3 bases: TGTGCCAGCAGTTCAGGGGCCTGGAACACTGAAGCTTTCTTT. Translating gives CASSSGAWNTEAFF.

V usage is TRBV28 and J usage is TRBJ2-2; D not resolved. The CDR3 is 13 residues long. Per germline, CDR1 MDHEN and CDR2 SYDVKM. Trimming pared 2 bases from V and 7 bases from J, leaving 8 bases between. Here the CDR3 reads CASSLSLGGELFF. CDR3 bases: TGTGCCAGCAGTTTAAGCCTCGGCGGGGAGCTGTTTTTT.